These 11 T cell receptor beta chains were sequenced from one sample in a study of lymphopenia after photon versus proton radiotherapy. Some clones are missing from TCRdb's copy, which holds only in-frame ones; the method was immunoSEQ multiplex PCR. The top ten hold roughly 15% of the sample, which has about 39,000 clones, approximately 90% seen once. Sequencing was performed on peripheral blood, taken from a patient treated with photon-based radiotherapy. All receptors come from a man aged 55 to 70 with cholangiocarcinoma.

The V gene is TRBV6-5, the J gene TRBJ2-1; the D gene is possibly TRBD2 (6 bases). V dropped 4 bases and J dropped 7 bases, with 8 bases sitting between them. The CDR3 spans 12 residues. Germline loops: CDR1 MNHEY, CDR2 SVGAGI. The CDR3 protein is CASSSSDNEQFF. Here the CDR3 DNA reads TGTGCCAGCAGTTCTAGCGATAATGAGCAGTTCTTC.

This rearrangement joins TRBV2 to TRBJ2-5; 9 bases are shared with TRBD1. CDR3 length: 13 amino acids. V lost 7 bases, J lost 4 bases, and 4 bases stayed unmatched. Germline V gene lookup returns CDR1 SNHLY and CDR2 FYNNEI. The CDR3 sequence is CASNGQGRETQYF. DNA of the CDR3: TGTGCCAGCAATGGACAGGGGAGAGAGACCCAGTACTTC.

This chain links TRBV27 with TRBJ2-5; 9 positions match TRBD1. V lost 3 bases and J lost 5; bases outside the gene matches: 10. Germline CDR1 MNHEY, CDR2 SMNVEV (reference sequence). CDR3 size: 16 residues. The DNA of the CDR3 is TGTGCCAGCAGTTTTTCCAGGGACAGGGAGTTGGAGACCCAGTACTTC. Translation gives CASSFSRDRELETQYF.

V and J are TRBV18 and TRBJ2-7; 15 nucleotides align to TRBD2. With 6 bases clipped from V and 7 bases from J, the junction kept 13 bases outside the gene matches. Germline V gene data show CDR1 as KGHSH and CDR2 as LQKENI. This CDR3 has 17 amino acids. CDR3 DNA sequence: TGTGCCAGCTCCTCCCAGAGCGCGGGACTAGCGGGAGGTGAGCAGTACTTC. Translation: CASSSQSAGLAGGEQYF.

The chain joins TRBV5-1 to TRBJ1-5; 7 nucleotides line up with TRBD1. From germline, CDR1 is SGHRS and CDR2 YFSETQ. The length of the CDR3 is 14 residues. The trim removed 4 bases at V and 2 bases at J, leaving 3 bases unmatched. CDR3 region: CASSRDSRNQPQHF. CDR3 in DNA: TGCGCCAGCAGCCGGGACAGCCGCAATCAGCCCCAGCATTTT.

This clone was seen more than once but under ten times. The chain employs TRBV2 and TRBJ1-1, with D hard to call. This CDR3 region has 12 residues. The germline V gene encodes CDR1 SNHLY and CDR2 FYNNEI. V was clipped by 4 bases and J by 0 bases, with 3 bases between them. Here the CDR3 DNA reads TGTGCCAGCAGTGTGGTGAACACTGAAGCTTTCTTT. It specifies CASSVVNTEAFF.

The V and J genes are TRBV28 and TRBJ2-7; the match to TRBD2 covers 8 bases. Germline lookup yields CDR1 MDHEN and CDR2 SYDVKM. CDR3 size: 15 residues. Trimming took 2 bases from V and 0 from J; bases not matched to a gene: 3. The CDR3 nucleotides read TGTGCCAGCAGTTTACCGGGAGGGAGCTCCTACGAGCAGTACTTC. Translation gives CASSLPGGSSYEQYF.

The V and J genes are TRBV7-6 and TRBJ2-2, with 11 bases that match TRBD1. The CDR3 totals 16 residues. CDR1 is SGHVS and CDR2 is FNYEAQ in the germline V gene. Trimming removed 5 bases from V and 6 bases from J; junction bases left unmatched: 8. CDR3 residues: CASSIVGQGAAGELFF. In DNA, the CDR3 is TGTGCCAGCAGCATCGTAGGACAGGGGGCAGCCGGGGAGCTGTTTTTT.

The rearrangement uses TRBV10-3 and TRBJ1-2, with D unresolved. With 1 base removed from V and 6 bases from J, the gap between germline ends came to 9 bases. CDR1 is ENHRY and CDR2 is SYGVKD in the germline V gene. The CDR3 has 13 amino acids. CDR3 nucleotide sequence: TGTGCCATCAGTGAGTTTGGCAGCGATGGCTACACCTTC. Residues: CAISEFGSDGYTF.

The chain is built from TRBV7-6 and TRBJ1-1; D unclear. CDR1 and CDR2 (germline): SGHVS, FNYEAQ. The CDR3 is made up of 13 amino acids. With 5 bases removed from V and 1 base from J, the gap between germline ends came to 8 bases. The CDR3 bases are TGTGCCAGCAGCCATGACTCGAACACTGAAGCTTTCTTT. It codes for CASSHDSNTEAFF.

The chain employs TRBV6-1 and TRBJ1-2; TRBD1 is a possible D gene (5 bases). Trimming cost V 1 base and J 5 bases, with 17 bases left between them. Germline lookup yields CDR1 MNHNS and CDR2 SASEGT. This CDR3 contains 16 residues. This CDR3 reads CASSEVGTGRLYGYTF. DNA of the CDR3: TGTGCCAGCAGTGAAGTTGGTACAGGACGCCTTTATGGCTACACCTTC.